A single T cell receptor beta chain is shown here with its context. The data were produced by immunoSEQ multiplex PCR, yet TCRdb's version contains in-frame clones alone and is incomplete. The sample lists about 19,000 clones; roughly 73% were seen once. Germline lookup yields CDR1 SQVTM and CDR2 ANQGSEA. The CDR3 is made up of 12 amino acids. Trimming stripped 4 bases from V and 4 bases from J, with 11 bases between. This entry comes from a study of sequential checkpoint blockade in melanoma. At the level of the study: TCRβ was sequenced from DNA of 90 to 95 pretreatment tumors. After nivolumab or ipilimumab alone, about two dozen patients had week-13 rebiopsies.

Treatment defined: randomized to nivolumab then ipilimumab (arm A) or the reverse (arm B). Specimen: tumor tissue (inferred from file names), collected from a patient given nivolumab and ipilimumab in sequence. The chain carries TRBV29-1 and TRBJ2-7, with a possible D match to TRBD2 (6 bases). The sequence derives from a human donor with melanoma. The CDR3 DNA follows: TGCAGCGTTGCCGGGAGCCTATACGAGCAGTACTTC. As protein: CSVAGSLYEQYF.